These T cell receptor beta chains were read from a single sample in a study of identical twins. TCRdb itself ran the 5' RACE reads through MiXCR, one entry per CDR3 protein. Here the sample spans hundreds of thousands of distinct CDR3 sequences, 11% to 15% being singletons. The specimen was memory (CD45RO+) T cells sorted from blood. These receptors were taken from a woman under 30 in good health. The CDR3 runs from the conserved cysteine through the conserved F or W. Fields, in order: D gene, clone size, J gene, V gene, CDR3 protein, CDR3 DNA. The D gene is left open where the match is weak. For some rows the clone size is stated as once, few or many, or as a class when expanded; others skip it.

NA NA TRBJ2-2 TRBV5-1 CASSRDMSNTGELFF TGCGCCAGCAGCAGGGACATGTCTAACACCGGGGAGCTGTTTTTT
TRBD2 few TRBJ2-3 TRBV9 CASSVTKGSSGDTQYF TGTGCCAGCAGCGTTACTAAAGGATCTAGCGGAGATACGCAGTATTTT
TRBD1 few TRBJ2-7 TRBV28 CASTPLPGQGIEQYF TGTGCCAGCACCCCCCTTCCGGGACAGGGTATCGAGCAGTACTTC
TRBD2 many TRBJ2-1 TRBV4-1 CASSQELGTSGYNEQFF TGCGCCAGCAGCCAAGAACTGGGGACTAGCGGGTACAATGAGCAGTTCTTC
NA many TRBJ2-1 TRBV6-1 CASMGARIYNEQFF TGTGCCAGCATGGGGGCCCGGATCTACAATGAGCAGTTCTTC
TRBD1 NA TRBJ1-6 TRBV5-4 CASSPGQGSSYNSPLHF TGTGCCAGCAGCCCGGGACAGGGTAGCTCCTATAATTCACCCCTCCACTTT
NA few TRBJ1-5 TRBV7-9 CASSSSGKPGQPQHF TGTGCCAGCAGCAGTTCCGGCAAACCAGGTCAGCCCCAGCATTTT
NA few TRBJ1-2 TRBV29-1 CSVDKRGSNYGYTF TGCAGCGTCGATAAGAGAGGCTCTAACTATGGCTACACCTTC
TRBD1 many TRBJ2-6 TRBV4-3 CASSVQGASGGANVLTF TGCGCCAGCAGTGTACAGGGGGCATCTGGCGGGGCCAACGTCCTGACTTTC
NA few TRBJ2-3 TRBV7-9 CASSPGTTDTQYF TGTGCCAGCAGCCCCGGAACCACAGATACGCAGTATTTT
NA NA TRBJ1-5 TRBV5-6 CASSLEPSNQPQHF TGTGCCAGCAGCTTGGAGCCTAGCAATCAGCCCCAGCATTTT
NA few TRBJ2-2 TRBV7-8 CASSTSGRMIPNTGELFF TGTGCCAGCAGCACCTCGGGACGAATGATCCCGAACACCGGGGAGCTGTTTTTT
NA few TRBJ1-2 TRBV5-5 CASRKAPATESYGYTF TGTGCCAGCAGAAAGGCCCCGGCAACAGAGAGCTATGGCTACACCTTC
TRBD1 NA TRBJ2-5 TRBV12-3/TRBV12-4 CASSLDRGEGVTQYF TGTGCCAGCAGTTTAGACAGGGGGGAAGGTGTTACCCAGTACTTC
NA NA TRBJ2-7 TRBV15 CATSLGTGEQYF TGTGCCACCAGTCTCGGGACGGGGGAGCAGTACTTC
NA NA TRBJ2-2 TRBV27 CASSPDRNTGELFF TGTGCCAGCAGCCCGGACAGGAACACCGGGGAGCTGTTTTTT
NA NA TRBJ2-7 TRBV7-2 CASSRDPVSYEQYF TGTGCCAGCAGCAGGGACCCCGTCTCCTACGAGCAGTACTTC
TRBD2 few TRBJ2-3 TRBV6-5 CASSYLTSGLGTQYF TGTGCCAGCAGTTACTTGACTAGCGGGCTCGGTACGCAGTATTTT
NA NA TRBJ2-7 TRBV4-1 CASSFRDSGNYEQYF TGCGCCAGCAGCTTCCGGGACAGCGGGAACTACGAGCAGTACTTC
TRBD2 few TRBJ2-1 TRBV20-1 CSYKPGTSNNEQFF TGCAGTTACAAGCCCGGGACTAGCAACAATGAGCAGTTCTTC
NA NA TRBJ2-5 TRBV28 CASSGGAGTQETQYF TGTGCCAGCAGCGGTGGCGCGGGTACCCAAGAGACCCAGTACTTC
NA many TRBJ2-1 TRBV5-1 CASSLSVGYNEQFF TGCGCCAGCAGCCTAAGCGTTGGGTACAATGAGCAGTTCTTC
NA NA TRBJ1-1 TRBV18 CASSPRSAERGAFF TGTGCCAGCTCACCACGGTCGGCGGAGAGGGGAGCTTTCTTT
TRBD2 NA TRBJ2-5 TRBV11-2 CASSLGRGEETQYF TGTGCCAGCAGCTTAGGGCGGGGGGAAGAGACCCAGTACTTC
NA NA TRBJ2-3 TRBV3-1 CASKGWGTDTQYF TGTGCCAGCAAAGGGTGGGGCACAGATACGCAGTATTTT
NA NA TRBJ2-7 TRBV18 CASGESYEQYF TGTGCCAGTGGTGAATCCTACGAGCAGTACTTC
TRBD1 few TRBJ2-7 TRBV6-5 CATQGSYEQYF TGTGCGACACAGGGGTCCTACGAGCAGTACTTC
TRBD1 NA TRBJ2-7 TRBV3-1 CASSPSGRGTYEQYF TGTGCCAGCAGCCCGTCCGGCAGGGGGACCTACGAGCAGTACTTC
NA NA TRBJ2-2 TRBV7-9 CASSLASGPSKAGELFF TGTGCCAGCAGCTTAGCGTCAGGCCCGTCTAAGGCCGGGGAGCTGTTTTTT
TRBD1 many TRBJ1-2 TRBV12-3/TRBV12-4 CASTYRGGYTF TGTGCCAGCACCTACAGGGGAGGCTACACCTTC
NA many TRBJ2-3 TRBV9 CASSVAGGGTDTQYF TGTGCCAGCAGCGTAGCGGGGGGCGGCACAGATACGCAGTATTTT
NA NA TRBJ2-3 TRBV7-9 CASSSSSSTDTQYF TGTGCCAGCAGCTCTTCCTCTAGCACAGATACGCAGTATTTT
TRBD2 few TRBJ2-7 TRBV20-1 CSAVSGSSYEQYF TGCAGTGCTGTAAGCGGGAGCTCCTACGAGCAGTACTTC
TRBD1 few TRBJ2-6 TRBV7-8 CASSLRDRTFSGANVLTF TGTGCCAGCAGCTTGCGGGACAGGACCTTCTCTGGGGCCAACGTCCTGACTTTC
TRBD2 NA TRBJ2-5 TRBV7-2 CASSLTGTSTETQYF TGTGCCAGCAGCTTAACCGGGACTAGTACGGAGACCCAGTACTTC
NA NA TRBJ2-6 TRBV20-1 CSARGTGWDGSGANVLTF TGCAGTGCTAGGGGTACGGGCTGGGATGGCTCTGGGGCCAACGTCCTGACTTTC
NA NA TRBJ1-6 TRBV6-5 CASSYRQAGPNSPLHF TGTGCCAGCAGTTACCGGCAGGCAGGGCCCAATTCACCCCTCCACTTT
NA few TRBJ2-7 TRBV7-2 CASSLDSIRSYEQYF TGTGCCAGCAGCTTAGATAGCATCCGATCCTACGAGCAGTACTTC
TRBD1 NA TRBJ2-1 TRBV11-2 CASSPPPGTGKENEQFF TGTGCCAGCAGCCCCCCACCGGGGACAGGGAAGGAAAATGAGCAGTTCTTC
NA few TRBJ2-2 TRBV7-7 CASSRTWGDGELFF TGTGCCAGCAGCCGGACGTGGGGCGACGGGGAGCTGTTTTTT
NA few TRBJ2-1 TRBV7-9 CASAPAAGEQFF TGTGCCAGCGCGCCTGCCGCGGGTGAGCAGTTCTTC
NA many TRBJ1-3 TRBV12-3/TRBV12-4 CASRPGSSGNTIYF TGTGCCAGCAGACCCGGGAGCTCTGGAAACACCATATATTTT
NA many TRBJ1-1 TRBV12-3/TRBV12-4 CASSTDTGRRTEAFF TGTGCCAGCAGTACCGATACAGGGAGGCGCACTGAAGCTTTCTTT
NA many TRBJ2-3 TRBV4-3 CASSQEPPSAGGADTQYF TGCGCCAGCAGCCAAGAACCGCCCTCCGCGGGTGGGGCAGATACGCAGTATTTT
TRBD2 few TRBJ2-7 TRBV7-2 CASSHLGLAAKQYF TGTGCCAGCAGCCACTTGGGACTAGCGGCCAAGCAGTACTTC
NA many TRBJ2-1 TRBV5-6 CASSLGWASLEQFF TGTGCCAGCAGCTTGGGGTGGGCTAGCCTTGAGCAGTTCTTC
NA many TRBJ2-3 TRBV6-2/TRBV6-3 CASTTGDPTDTQYF TGTGCCAGCACCACGGGGGACCCCACAGATACGCAGTATTTT
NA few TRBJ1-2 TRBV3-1 CASSQLAEGGYTF TGTGCCAGCAGCCAACTGGCAGAAGGTGGCTACACCTTC
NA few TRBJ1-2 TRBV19 CASSQGRGVDYGYTF TGTGCCAGTAGCCAGGGCCGGGGCGTCGACTATGGCTACACCTTC
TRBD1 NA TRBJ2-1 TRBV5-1 CASSLGTGGSMSSYNEQFF TGCGCCAGCAGCCTCGGGACAGGGGGCTCGATGAGCTCCTACAATGAGCAGTTCTTC
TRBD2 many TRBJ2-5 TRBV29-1 CSVEALTSGSSQYF TGCAGCGTTGAAGCCTTAACTAGCGGGAGTTCCCAGTACTTC
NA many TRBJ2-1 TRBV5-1 CASSFAGDTNYNEQFF TGCGCCAGCAGCTTTGCCGGGGACACCAACTACAATGAGCAGTTCTTC
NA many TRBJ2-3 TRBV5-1 CASRVQELTDTQYF TGCGCCAGCAGGGTACAGGAGCTCACAGATACGCAGTATTTT
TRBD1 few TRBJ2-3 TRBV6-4 CASSESGGLSDTQYF TGTGCCAGCAGTGAATCAGGGGGCCTTTCAGATACGCAGTATTTT
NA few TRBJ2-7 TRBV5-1 CASSSLDMSYEQYF TGCGCCAGCAGCTCCCTGGACATGTCCTACGAGCAGTACTTC
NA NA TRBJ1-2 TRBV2 CASSIGYGYTF TGTGCCAGCAGTATTGGATATGGCTACACCTTC
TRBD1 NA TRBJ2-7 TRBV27 CASSSRGRYEQYF TGTGCCAGCAGTTCCAGGGGGCGCTACGAGCAGTACTTC
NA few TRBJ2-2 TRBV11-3 CASSHLGLGTGELFF TGTGCCAGCAGCCATTTAGGGTTGGGGACCGGGGAGCTGTTTTTT
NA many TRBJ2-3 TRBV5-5 CASSMPAGDTQYF TGTGCCAGCAGCATGCCGGCGGGGGATACGCAGTATTTT
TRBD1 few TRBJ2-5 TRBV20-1 CSAITGTGLETQYF TGCAGTGCCATCACCGGGACAGGACTAGAGACCCAGTACTTC